The present T cell receptor beta chain was sequenced within a study of regulatory T cells in long-lasting Graves disease. Study conclusions and caveats: With persistent disease, TRBV28, TRBJ1-2 and TRBJ2-5 were the favored segments. Researchers examined only peripheral blood and not thyroid tissue.

The CDR3 extends over 19 amino acids. CDR1 is MNHEY, CDR2 SVGAGI, per germline. Trimming took 2 bases from V and 4 from J; bases not matched to a gene: 8. Sequencing libraries for TCR beta were prepared with iRepertoire HTBI primers and Arm-PCR of CDR3 regions. TCRdb called the multiplex PCR reads again in MiXCR, with one record for every CDR3 protein. The data contain about 470,000 distinct CDR3 sequences, roughly 21% of them seen just once; the ten biggest clones take up about 7%. Time point defined: persistent/refractory GD, antithyroid drugs over 5 years with positive TRAb. From PBMCs, RNA was extracted and then used to make the TCR library. Graves' disease diagnosis relied on American Thyroid Association guidelines. This clonotype appeared a few times. The target antigen is unknown.

The V gene is TRBV6-5, the J gene TRBJ2-2; 15 bases fit TRBD2. The sequence was collected from a female donor with Graves disease. The sequencing used peripheral blood mononuclear cells (PBMCs), collected when the disease was refractory, from a patient treated with antithyroid drugs. CDR3 sequence: CASSYADPGLAGGTGELFF. The CDR3 DNA is TGTGCCAGCAGTTACGCCGACCCGGGACTAGCGGGGGGCACCGGGGAGCTGTTTTTT.